This T cell receptor (beta chain) was identified in a study of technical replicates of blood from a few donors. Here immunoSEQ multiplex PCR was the method, and the copy in TCRdb shows in-frame clones only, minus some. The data contain around 80,000 clones, 93% of them singletons. CDR3 length: 16 residues. Germline loops: CDR1 MDHEN, CDR2 SYDVKM. V was pared by 7 bases and J by 5 bases, with 15 bases of the junction left unmatched. The rearrangement joins TRBV28 to TRBJ2-5; 8 positions match TRBD1. The sequenced sample was T cells isolated from PBMCs. This sequence originates from a human donor in good health. The CDR3 sequence: CASNPPGGDWTETQYF. The DNA for the CDR3 is TGTGCCAGCAACCCCCCAGGGGGCGATTGGACTGAGACCCAGTACTTC.